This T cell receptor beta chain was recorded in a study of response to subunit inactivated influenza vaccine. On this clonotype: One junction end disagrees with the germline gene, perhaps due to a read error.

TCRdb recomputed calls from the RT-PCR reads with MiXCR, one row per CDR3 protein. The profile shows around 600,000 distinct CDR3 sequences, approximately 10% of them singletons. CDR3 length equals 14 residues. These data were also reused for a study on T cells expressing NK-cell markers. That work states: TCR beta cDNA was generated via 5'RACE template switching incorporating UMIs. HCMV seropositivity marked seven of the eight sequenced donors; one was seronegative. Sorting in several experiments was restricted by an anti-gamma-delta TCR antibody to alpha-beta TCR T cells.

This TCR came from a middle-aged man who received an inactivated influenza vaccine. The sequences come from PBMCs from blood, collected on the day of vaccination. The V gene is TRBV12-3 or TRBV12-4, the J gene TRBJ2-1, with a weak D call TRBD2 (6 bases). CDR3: CASSLAELYNEQFF. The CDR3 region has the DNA TGTGCCAGCAGCTTAGCGGAGCTCTACAATGAGCAGTTCTTC.